A selection of T cell receptor beta chains follows, all from one sample in a study of identical twins. TCRdb called the 5' RACE reads again in MiXCR, with one record for every CDR3 protein. The sample consists of hundreds of thousands of distinct CDR3 sequences, over 8.5% of them appearing once. These records were also assigned to another study, of yellow fever vaccine responses in identical twins.

The sequenced sample consisted of PBMCs. All receptors come from a woman in her late teens or twenties in good health. The conserved cysteine and the conserved F or W are not part of the CDR3 here. Fields, in order: V gene, clone size, CDR3 length, J gene, CDR3 protein. Expanded clones get a size class; other rows say once, few or many, or leave the size out.

v_call: TRBV11-2
clone_size: .
cdr3_length: 15
j_call: TRBJ1-5
cdr3_aa: ASSLRSRASLDQPQH

v_call: TRBV29-1
clone_size: .
cdr3_length: 12
j_call: TRBJ2-3
cdr3_aa: SVAGTGISDTQY

v_call: TRBV5-1
clone_size: many
cdr3_length: 12
j_call: TRBJ1-1
cdr3_aa: ASSHTREGTEAF

v_call: TRBV5-1
clone_size: many
cdr3_length: 12
j_call: TRBJ2-7
cdr3_aa: ASSLTGGEYEQY

v_call: TRBV5-1
clone_size: many
cdr3_length: 15
j_call: TRBJ2-2
cdr3_aa: ASSLPLLGAKAGELF

v_call: TRBV4-2
clone_size: few
cdr3_length: 14
j_call: TRBJ2-2
cdr3_aa: ASSQVGVGDTGELF

v_call: TRBV7-8
clone_size: .
cdr3_length: 9
j_call: TRBJ2-7
cdr3_aa: ASSVSDEQY

v_call: TRBV7-9
clone_size: .
cdr3_length: 13
j_call: TRBJ1-1
cdr3_aa: ASSGLGGINTEAF

v_call: TRBV12-5
clone_size: .
cdr3_length: 13
j_call: TRBJ2-5
cdr3_aa: ASGLSGGLGETQY

v_call: TRBV20-1
clone_size: few
cdr3_length: 12
j_call: TRBJ2-3
cdr3_aa: SANGRIVADTQY

v_call: TRBV29-1
clone_size: few
cdr3_length: 15
j_call: TRBJ2-3
cdr3_aa: SVEGVPGSPRADTQY

v_call: TRBV4-3
clone_size: few
cdr3_length: 12
j_call: TRBJ2-7
cdr3_aa: ASSQGGLASEQY

v_call: TRBV15
clone_size: few
cdr3_length: 12
j_call: TRBJ2-1
cdr3_aa: ATSGGQGFSEQF

v_call: TRBV6-2/TRBV6-3
clone_size: many
cdr3_length: 13
j_call: TRBJ1-5
cdr3_aa: ASSARQIGFQPQH

v_call: TRBV6-2/TRBV6-3
clone_size: few
cdr3_length: 14
j_call: TRBJ2-1
cdr3_aa: ASSYSMVSGRHEQF

v_call: TRBV6-4
clone_size: many
cdr3_length: 11
j_call: TRBJ2-1
cdr3_aa: ASSEVANNEQF

v_call: TRBV27
clone_size: .
cdr3_length: 17
j_call: TRBJ2-1
cdr3_aa: ASRPRASGISLMNNEQF

v_call: TRBV25-1
clone_size: many
cdr3_length: 14
j_call: TRBJ2-7
cdr3_aa: ASSESTTRSSYEQY

v_call: TRBV5-1
clone_size: few
cdr3_length: 13
j_call: TRBJ2-2
cdr3_aa: ASSLWSGNTGELF

v_call: TRBV7-2
clone_size: many
cdr3_length: 15
j_call: TRBJ2-3
cdr3_aa: ASSLSGFTASTDTQY

v_call: TRBV7-9
clone_size: .
cdr3_length: 14
j_call: TRBJ2-2
cdr3_aa: ASSLWETPNTGELF

v_call: TRBV12-3/TRBV12-4
clone_size: .
cdr3_length: 12
j_call: TRBJ2-7
cdr3_aa: ASSLAGPGYEQY

v_call: TRBV20-1
clone_size: .
cdr3_length: 11
j_call: TRBJ2-7
cdr3_aa: SAPRDQTYEQY